These 5 T cell receptor beta chains were all obtained from the same sample, sequenced in a study of T cell responses to AZD1222 COVID-19 vaccine. TCRdb's table, derived via immunoSEQ multiplex PCR, lists solely in-frame clones and lacks some. The table records some 180,000 clones, around 90% of them present only once. The sequencing used peripheral blood, collected on day 0 of AZD1222 vaccination. The source of these receptors is an adult in good health.

This chain connects TRBV28 to TRBJ2-7, with D perhaps TRBD1 or TRBD2 (5 bases each). The length of the CDR3 is 12 residues. Looked up from germline, CDR1 is MDHEN and CDR2 is SYDVKM. Trimming pared 7 bases from V and 12 bases from J, leaving 19 bases between. The CDR3: CASTPRGGLWYF. CDR3 coding DNA: TGTGCCAGCACCCCTCGGGGCGGATTATGGTACTTC.

In regard to this clone: The same CDR3 also results from other DNA sequences found in this sample. The rearrangement uses TRBV5-4 and TRBJ2-3; 11 bases align to TRBD1. V lost 0 bases to trimming and J lost 4 bases; unmatched junction nucleotides: 4. Germline-derived CDR1 and CDR2 are SGHNT and YYREEE (reference sequence). The CDR3 totals 16 residues. DNA for the CDR3: TGTGCCAGCAGCTTGGGCGGGACAGGGGGATCAGATACGCAGTATTTT. It specifies CASSLGGTGGSDTQYF. Together with reference TRBV5-4 and TRBJ2-3, the CDR3 gives the full variable domain: ETGVTQSPTHLIKTRGQQVTLRCSSQSGHNTVSWYQQALGQGPQFIFQYYREEENGRGNFPPRFSGLQFPNYSSELNVNALELDDSALYLCASSLGGTGGSDTQYFGPGTRLTVL.

The genes are TRBV30 and TRBJ1-3, with 9 bases that match TRBD1. Germline CDR1 GTSNPN, CDR2 SVGIG (reference sequence). V shed 2 bases and J 0 bases; nucleotides not matched to a gene: 8. This CDR3 has 17 amino acids. CDR3 DNA: TGTGCCTGGAGTAGACAAGGGACAGGGAACTCTGGAAACACCATATATTTT. This codes for CAWSRQGTGNSGNTIYF.

V is TRBV11-3 and J is TRBJ2-2; TRBD1 aligns across 11 bases. Germline values: CDR1 SGHNT, CDR2 YENEEA. The CDR3 extends over 18 amino acids. V lost 1 base, J lost 4 bases, and 8 bases stayed unmatched. CDR3 nucleotide sequence: TGTGCCAGCAGCTTAGCAACCCTCGGGACAGGGGGCACCGGGGAGCTGTTTTTT. This translates into CASSLATLGTGGTGELFF.

The rearrangement uses TRBV5-5 and TRBJ2-1; 11 bases fit TRBD2. This CDR3 is built from 16 residues. Germline V gives CDR1 SGHKS, CDR2 YYEKEE (reference sequence). V was clipped by 1 base and J by 4 bases; unmatched bases: 4. This chain's CDR3 is CASSLTSGRVYNEQFF. The DNA of the CDR3 is TGTGCCAGCAGCTTGACTAGCGGGAGAGTATACAATGAGCAGTTCTTC.